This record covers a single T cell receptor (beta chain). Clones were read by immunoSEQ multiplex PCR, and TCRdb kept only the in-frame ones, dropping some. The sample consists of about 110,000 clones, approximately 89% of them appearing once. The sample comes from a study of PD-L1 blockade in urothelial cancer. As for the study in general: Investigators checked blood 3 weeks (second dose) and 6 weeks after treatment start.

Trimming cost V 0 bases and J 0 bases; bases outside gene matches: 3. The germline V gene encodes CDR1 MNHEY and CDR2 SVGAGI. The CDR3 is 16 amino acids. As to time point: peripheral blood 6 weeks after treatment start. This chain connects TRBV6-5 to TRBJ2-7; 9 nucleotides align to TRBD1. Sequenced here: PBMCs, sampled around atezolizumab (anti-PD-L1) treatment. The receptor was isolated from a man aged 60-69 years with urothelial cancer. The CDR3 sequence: CASSYSRTGASYEQYF. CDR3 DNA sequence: TGTGCCAGCAGTTACTCGAGGACAGGGGCCTCCTACGAGCAGTACTTC.